The 30 T cell receptor beta chains reported below all come from one sample, sequenced in a study of blood T cell repertoires in COVID-19. Profiled with immunoSEQ multiplex PCR; TCRdb holds only in-frame clones, not every one. Among around 160,000 clones listed, over 70% were seen once. Sequencing was done on a sample of PBMCs or T cells enriched from blood (not recorded which). These receptors came from a man aged 50-59 years who had recovered from COVID-19.

The V gene is TRBV19, the J gene TRBJ2-7; tentative D call: TRBD2 (6 bases). CDR1 LNHDA and CDR2 SQIVND come from the germline V gene (reference sequence). The CDR3 runs to 17 residues. Trimming removed 5 bases from V and 6 bases from J, with 26 bases in between. The chain's CDR3 is CASSVRDFGLPLSEQYF. The CDR3 bases are TGTGCCAGTAGTGTCCGGGACTTTGGTTTACCCCTCTCCGAGCAGTACTTC.

The rearrangement joins TRBV28 to TRBJ1-2; 9 bases agree with TRBD1. This CDR3 has 16 amino acids. The germline V gene encodes CDR1 MDHEN and CDR2 SYDVKM. V was clipped by 1 base and J by 4 bases; unmatched bases: 7. CDR3 protein: CASSLSSTGGSYGYTF. The DNA for the CDR3 is TGTGCCAGCAGTTTATCATCTACAGGGGGCAGCTATGGCTACACCTTC.

The rearrangement links TRBV6-1 to TRBJ1-1; unclear D gene. V was trimmed by 0 bases and J by 5 bases, leaving 10 bases between them. The germline gives CDR1 MNHNS, CDR2 SASEGT. The CDR3 length is 14 residues. Here the CDR3 DNA reads TGTGCCAGCAGTGAAGCCCCTGGGAGTACTGAAGCTTTCTTT. Protein sequence: CASSEAPGSTEAFF.

The rearrangement joins TRBV2 to TRBJ1-2; 10 positions match TRBD1. The CDR3 sequence is 13 residues long. The germline V gene encodes CDR1 SNHLY and CDR2 FYNNEI. J gave up 7 bases and V 7 bases, and 6 bases lay outside the gene matches. The CDR3 is CASKTGGVGGYTF. Written as DNA, the CDR3 is TGTGCCAGCAAGACAGGGGGCGTAGGTGGCTACACCTTC.

The chain joins TRBV7-6 to TRBJ2-5; D remains unclear. Germline CDR1 reads SGHVS; CDR2 reads FNYEAQ. The CDR3 extends over 12 amino acids. V lost 4 bases, J lost 2 bases, and 5 bases lay in between. In nucleotides, the CDR3 is TGTGCCAGCAGCTACAATCAAGAGACCCAGTACTTC. Protein: CASSYNQETQYF. Based on the CDR3 plus reference TRBV7-6 and TRBJ2-5, the full variable domain is GAGVSQSPRYKVTKRGQDVALRCDPISGHVSLYWYRQALGQGPEFLTYFNYEAQQDKSGLPNDRFSAERPEGSISTLTIQRTEQRDSAMYRCASSYNQETQYFGPGTRLLVL.

The CDR3 nucleotides read TGTGCCAGCTCACCATTCCCGGGACAGCGGGACACCGGGGAGCTGTTTTTT. Protein sequence: CASSPFPGQRDTGELFF. The V call is TRBV18, the J call TRBJ2-2, with D possibly TRBD1 on 7 matching bases. V gave up 2 bases and J gave up 3 bases, with 16 bases separating them. Germline lookup yields CDR1 KGHSH and CDR2 LQKENI. This CDR3 has 17 amino acids.

The chain carries TRBV3-1 (or the pseudogene TRBV3-2) and TRBJ2-7, with TRBD1 identical over 7 bases. This CDR3 spans 15 amino acids. V lost 4 bases and J lost 5; bases outside the gene matches: 11. Germline V gene sequence: CDR1 LGHDT, CDR2 YNNKEL (reference sequence). Here the CDR3 DNA reads TGTGCCAGCAGCCCGCCCGGGACAGTCGTCAACGAGCAGTACTTC. Translated, it gives CASSPPGTVVNEQYF.

As concerns this clone: This same CDR3 is encoded by further DNA sequences in the sample. This chain uses TRBV10-3 with TRBJ2-7, with 9 bases that match TRBD2. Germline loops: CDR1 ENHRY, CDR2 SYGVKD. The J segment lost 6 bases and the V segment lost 0 bases, leaving 6 bases of the junction unmatched. The CDR3 totals 15 residues. The CDR3 loop reads CAISESRLAGSEQYF. The CDR3 DNA follows: TGTGCCATCAGTGAGTCGAGGCTAGCGGGAAGCGAGCAGTACTTC.

This chain links TRBV2 with TRBJ2-1, with TRBD2 matching over 14 bases. Germline values: CDR1 SNHLY, CDR2 FYNNEI. This CDR3 is built from 18 residues. After removal of 11 bases from V and 2 bases from J, the junction contained 14 bases not matched to a gene. This CDR3 reads CAGAPGLAGVWTYNEQFF. The CDR3 nucleotides read TGTGCCGGGGCGCCGGGACTAGCGGGAGTATGGACCTACAATGAGCAGTTCTTC.

In this sample, this clone turned up a few times. The V call is TRBV30, the J call TRBJ2-7; D is possibly TRBD2 (5 bases). Looked up from germline, CDR1 is GTSNPN and CDR2 is SVGIG (reference sequence). V lost 3 bases and J lost 0, with 12 bases in between. The CDR3 has 14 amino acids. The CDR3 coding sequence is TGTGCCTGGAGCCCACCCGGACTCTCCTACGAGCAGTACTTC. The encoded protein is CAWSPPGLSYEQYF. Based on the CDR3 plus reference TRBV30 and TRBJ2-7, the full variable domain is SQTIHQWPATLVQPVGSPLSLECTVEGTSNPNLYWYRQAAGRGLQLLFYSVGIGQISSEVPQNLSASRPQDRQFILSSKKLLLSDSGFYLCAWSPPGLSYEQYFGPGTRLTVT.

As to this clone: At one end the junction does not follow the germline gene, possibly because of a read error. The rearrangement uses TRBV20-1 and TRBJ1-6; TRBD1 might be the D (6 bases). Looked up from germline, CDR1 is DFQATT and CDR2 is SNEGSKA (reference sequence). There are 11 residues in the CDR3. For the CDR3, the DNA is TGCAGTCCCACCAAGCCGGGACAATCTCCTTTT. Protein sequence: CSPTKPGQSPF.

V is TRBV3-1 (or the pseudogene TRBV3-2) and J is TRBJ2-7; D remains ambiguous. V dropped 2 bases and J dropped 2 bases, with 10 bases sitting between them. Germline lookup yields CDR1 LGHDT and CDR2 YNNKEL (reference sequence). The CDR3 length is 14 residues. The CDR3 region has the DNA TGTGCCAGCAGCCAATACGTGGCCCCCTACGAGCAGTACTTC. Its translation is CASSQYVAPYEQYF.

The V and J genes are TRBV7-9 and TRBJ1-5, with 10 bases fitting TRBD1. Germline V gene data show CDR1 as SEHNR and CDR2 as FQNEAQ (reference sequence). The trim removed 5 bases at V and 5 bases at J, leaving 6 bases unmatched. The CDR3 consists of 15 residues. DNA for the CDR3: TGTGCCAGCAGCCCGGACAGGGGGGTCGATCAGCCCCAGCATTTT. It codes for CASSPDRGVDQPQHF.

The chain uses TRBV19 and TRBJ2-3, with D perhaps TRBD1 (5 bases). In germline, CDR1 is LNHDA, CDR2 SQIVND (reference sequence). The CDR3 covers 14 residues. With 1 base removed from V and 7 bases from J, the gap between germline ends came to 12 bases. The CDR3, as DNA: TGTGCCAGTAGTATAGTCCAGGGTCCGAATACGCAGTATTTT. This encodes CASSIVQGPNTQYF.

The J gene is TRBJ1-4, the V gene TRBV28; TRBD1 matches 7 bases. V shed 5 bases, J shed 7 bases, and the junction held 7 bases outside the gene matches. CDR1 and CDR2 (germline): MDHEN, SYDVKM. The CDR3 is 14 residues long. The CDR3 sequence is CASSHPRDSEKLFF. CDR3 bases: TGTGCCAGCAGTCACCCCCGGGACAGTGAAAAACTGTTTTTT.

A few counts support this clone. V is TRBV10-3 and J is TRBJ2-1; maybe TRBD2 (7 bases). This CDR3 has 19 residues. The V and J ends lost 3 bases and 7 bases respectively, with 28 bases between them. The V gene's germline CDR1 is ENHRY and CDR2 SYGVKD. The CDR3 nucleotides are TGTGCCATCAGTGAATCGGCGAATGGGGGGGCCCCCTGGGGGAATGAGCAGTTCTTC. Translated, it gives CAISESANGGAPWGNEQFF.

The chain carries TRBV10-1 and TRBJ2-5, with D uncertain. Deletions cut 1 base from V and 5 bases from J, with 8 bases between. The germline gives CDR1 WNHNN, CDR2 SYGVQD (reference sequence). This CDR3 has 13 amino acids. In DNA, the CDR3 is TGCGCCAGCAGTGAGTTGCCCGGGGAGACCCAGTACTTC. It specifies CASSELPGETQYF.

The J gene is TRBJ2-2, the V gene TRBV7-3; tentative D call: TRBD1 (5 bases). Germline CDR1 reads SGHTA; CDR2 reads FQGTGA. V shed 5 bases and J shed 6 bases, with 10 bases lying between them. This CDR3 spans 13 amino acids. The CDR3 spells CASSPQGAGELFF. As DNA, the CDR3 is TGTGCCAGCAGCCCGCAGGGTGCCGGGGAGCTGTTTTTT.

The genes are TRBV10-1 and TRBJ2-6; a weak D match, TRBD1 (6 bases). Germline loops: CDR1 WNHNN, CDR2 SYGVQD (reference sequence). With 4 bases removed from V and 0 bases from J, the gap between germline ends came to 16 bases. This CDR3 contains 18 residues. The CDR3 nucleotides read TGCGCCAGCAGTGGATCGACAGGATCCGCCTCTGGGGCCAACGTCCTGACTTTC. This translates into CASSGSTGSASGANVLTF.

The chain links TRBV30 to TRBJ1-5; tentative D call: TRBD1 (5 bases). The V end was cut by 2 bases, the J end by 11 bases, with 22 bases between. Germline V gene sequence: CDR1 GTSNPN, CDR2 SVGIG (reference sequence). This CDR3 contains 15 residues. The CDR3 region has the DNA TGTGCCTGGAGTCAGAAGACGGGGGGGATATCGTCCCAGCATTTT. It yields the protein CAWSQKTGGISSQHF.

This chain joins TRBV19 and TRBJ2-2; weak D call: TRBD2 (6 bases). V gave up 10 bases and J gave up 3 bases, with 12 bases separating them. The CDR3 has 13 residues. CDR1 LNHDA and CDR2 SQIVND come from the germline V gene (reference sequence). Written as DNA, the CDR3 is TGTGCCACAAGGGCGGGGTACACCGGGGAGCTGTTTTTT. Its translation: CATRAGYTGELFF.

The chain joins TRBV25-1 to TRBJ1-2; D might be TRBD1 (5 bases). This CDR3 contains 13 residues. From germline, CDR1 is MGHDK and CDR2 SYGVNS. V gave up 7 bases and J gave up 6 bases, with 15 bases separating them. As DNA, the CDR3 is TGTGCCAGCAAACTACAGGAGCTTGATGGCTACACCTTC. Amino acid sequence: CASKLQELDGYTF.

The chain combines TRBV27 with TRBJ2-1, with 12 bases that match TRBD2. V was clipped by 6 bases and J by 3 bases; unmatched bases: 0. In germline, CDR1 is MNHEY, CDR2 SMNVEV (reference sequence). This CDR3 spans 14 amino acids. The CDR3 sequence is CASRTSGSYNEQFF. In DNA form, the CDR3 reads TGTGCCAGCAGGACTAGCGGGAGCTACAATGAGCAGTTCTTC.

The chain has TRBV6-5 and TRBJ1-1; D gene uncertain. Germline CDR1 and CDR2: MNHEY and SVGAGI. This CDR3 is 13 amino acids long. The V end lost 9 bases, the J end lost 0 bases, and 11 bases lay between the germline ends. CDR3 in amino acids: CASSGVMNTEAFF. DNA of the CDR3: TGTGCCAGTTCCGGAGTGATGAACACTGAAGCTTTCTTT.

The chain recombines TRBV14 with TRBJ2-1, with TRBD2 matching over 11 bases. Germline values: CDR1 SGHDN, CDR2 FVKESK. CDR3 size: 21 residues. The junction had 13 bases not matched to a gene; V was cut back by 0 bases and J by 0 bases. The CDR3 DNA follows: TGTGCCAGCAGCCAAGATAGTTCCAGGGAGACTAGCGGGGCCTCCTACAATGAGCAGTTCTTC. This sequence encodes CASSQDSSRETSGASYNEQFF.

V is TRBV10-3 and J is TRBJ2-7; the D is unclear. CDR1 is ENHRY and CDR2 is SYGVKD in the germline V gene. The CDR3 runs 14 residues. The ends were cut back, 3 bases at V and 2 bases at J, with 11 bases in the middle. CDR3 in amino acids: CAISDSGSTYEQYF. In DNA, the CDR3 is TGTGCCATCAGTGACTCAGGTTCGACCTACGAGCAGTACTTC.

The chain carries TRBV20-1 and TRBJ1-2; D is undetermined. Per germline, CDR1 DFQATT and CDR2 SNEGSKA (reference sequence). This CDR3 is 15 amino acids long. The ends were cut back, 3 bases at V and 7 bases at J, with 21 bases in the middle. CDR3 protein: CSASWELPRLGGYTF. The CDR3 DNA is TGCAGTGCTAGTTGGGAGTTACCCAGACTGGGTGGCTACACCTTC.

The V call is TRBV10-3, the J call TRBJ2-7; tentatively, D is TRBD1 (6 bases). This CDR3 has 12 residues. The germline V gene has CDR1 ENHRY and CDR2 SYGVKD. As DNA, the CDR3 is TGTGCTATCGCGGCAGGGGAAGACGAGCAGTACTTC. It codes for CAIAAGEDEQYF.

J is TRBJ1-1 and V is TRBV6-2 or TRBV6-3; D is unclear. Germline lookup yields CDR1 MNHEY and CDR2 SVGEGT. V lost 0 bases and J 11 bases, leaving 7 bases between the germline ends. This CDR3 has 11 amino acids. Here the CDR3 DNA reads TGTGCCAGCAGTTACTCCTCGAGGGCTTTCTTT. This codes for CASSYSSRAFF.

This clone is a singleton in its sample. This rearrangement joins TRBV5-1 to TRBJ1-6, with 10 bases fitting TRBD1. The germline V gene encodes CDR1 SGHRS and CDR2 YFSETQ. The J segment lost 6 bases and the V segment lost 4 bases, leaving 7 bases of the junction unmatched. CDR3 length: 16 amino acids. CDR3 amino acids: CASSITGTGVNSPLHF. CDR3 nucleotides: TGCGCCAGCAGCATAACCGGGACAGGGGTTAATTCACCCCTCCACTTT.